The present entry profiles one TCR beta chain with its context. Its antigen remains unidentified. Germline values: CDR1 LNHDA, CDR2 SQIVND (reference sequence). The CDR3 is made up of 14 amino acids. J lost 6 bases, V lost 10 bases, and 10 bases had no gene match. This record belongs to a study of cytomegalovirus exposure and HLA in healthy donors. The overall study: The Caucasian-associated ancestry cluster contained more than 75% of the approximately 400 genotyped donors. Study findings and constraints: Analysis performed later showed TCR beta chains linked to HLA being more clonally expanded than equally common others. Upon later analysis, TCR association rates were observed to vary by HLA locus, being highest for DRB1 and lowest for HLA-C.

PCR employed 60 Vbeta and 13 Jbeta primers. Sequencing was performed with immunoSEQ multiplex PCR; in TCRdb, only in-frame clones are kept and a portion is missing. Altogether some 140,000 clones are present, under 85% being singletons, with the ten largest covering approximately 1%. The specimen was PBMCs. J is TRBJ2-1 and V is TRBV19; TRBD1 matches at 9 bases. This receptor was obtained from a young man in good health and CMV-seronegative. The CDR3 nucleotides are TGTGCCACCACGGACAGGGGTCAGGTCAATGAGCAGTTCTTC. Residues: CATTDRGQVNEQFF. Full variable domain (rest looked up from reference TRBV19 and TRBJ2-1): DGGITQSPKYLFRKEGQNVTLSCEQNLNHDAMYWYRQDPGQGLRLIYYSQIVNDFQKGDIAEGYSVSREKKESFPLTVTSAQKNPTAFYLCATTDRGQVNEQFFGPGTRLTVL.